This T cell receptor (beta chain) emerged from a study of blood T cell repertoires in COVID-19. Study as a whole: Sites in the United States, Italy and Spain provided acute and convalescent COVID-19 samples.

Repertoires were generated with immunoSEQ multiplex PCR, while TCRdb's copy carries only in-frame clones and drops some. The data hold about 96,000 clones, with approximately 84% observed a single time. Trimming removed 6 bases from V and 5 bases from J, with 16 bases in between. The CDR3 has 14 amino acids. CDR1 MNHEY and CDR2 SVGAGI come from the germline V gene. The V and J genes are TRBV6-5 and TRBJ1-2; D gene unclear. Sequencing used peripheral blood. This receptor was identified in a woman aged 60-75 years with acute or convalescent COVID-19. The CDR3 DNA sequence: TGTGCCAGCAGGGGAGACGCCTACGGGTATGGCTACACCTTC. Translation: CASRGDAYGYGYTF.